This T cell receptor (beta chain) is from a study of T-cell reconstitution after alpha-beta-depleted transplantation in children (dated by TCRdb to the mid-2010s). At the level of the whole study: T-cell immune reconstitution after TCRalphabeta/CD19-depleted allogeneic hematopoietic cell transplantation in children was quantitatively tracked in the study by means of TCR repertoire profiling.

The treatment or condition label on this specimen signifies: allogeneic hematopoietic cell transplantation with graft depleted of TCRalphabeta T cells and CD19 B cells. Transplant recipients were children who received TCRalphabeta/CD19-depleted allogeneic hematopoietic cell grafts. The library was prepared using PCR. The sample was run on an Illumina HiSeq 2500. Molecular barcoding was employed in the preparation of TCR libraries, with unique molecular identifiers being used to normalize TCRbeta repertoire quantification. Through fastp at Q25 and MiXCR, TCRdb rebuilt clones from the public reads, retaining in-frame beta chains. Entries that share a CDR3 protein sequence are merged under the most common genes and DNA. The sample data list around 490,000 distinct CDR3 sequences, and around 10% of these were observed just once. The ten top clones hold 14% of the sample. V loses 5 bases at its end and J loses 5 bases; junction bases beyond the gene matches: 10. Counted from cysteine to phenylalanine, this CDR3 has 16 amino acids. The DNA shown is the 48-base CDR3, in frame from base 1.

Beyond this particular receptor, the publication reports: In some patients, the high TCRbeta diversity seen at day 60 was put down to recipient T cells and intrathymic progenitors that had survived conditioning. Over subsequent months, a decline in hyperexpanded clone frequencies was noted, and after one year, T-cell counts and TCRbeta diversity were mostly ascribed to newly produced T cells. The apparently early recovery of alphabetaT-cell counts about two months after transplant reportedly depended on only several hundred rapidly expanded clones that came from non-depleted graft cells.

This clonotype was picked up a small number of times. Its cognate antigen has yet to be identified. No much larger clonotype is one base removed from it; base qualities were not supplied. Recombination linked TRBV12-3 or TRBV12-4 to TRBJ1-2; a stretch of 11 junction bases matches TRBD1. The specimen comprised PBMCs, mostly from graft donor cells, sampled 180 days after TCRalphabeta/CD19-depleted stem cell transplant. This TCR came from a female patient aged 2 to 10 who had a stem cell transplant for aplastic anemia, so the T cells may come from the graft donor. The DNA reads as follows: TGTGCCAGCAGTACTTACAGGACAGGGGGCTTATATGGCTACACCTTC. Its amino acids are CASSTYRTGGLYGYTF.